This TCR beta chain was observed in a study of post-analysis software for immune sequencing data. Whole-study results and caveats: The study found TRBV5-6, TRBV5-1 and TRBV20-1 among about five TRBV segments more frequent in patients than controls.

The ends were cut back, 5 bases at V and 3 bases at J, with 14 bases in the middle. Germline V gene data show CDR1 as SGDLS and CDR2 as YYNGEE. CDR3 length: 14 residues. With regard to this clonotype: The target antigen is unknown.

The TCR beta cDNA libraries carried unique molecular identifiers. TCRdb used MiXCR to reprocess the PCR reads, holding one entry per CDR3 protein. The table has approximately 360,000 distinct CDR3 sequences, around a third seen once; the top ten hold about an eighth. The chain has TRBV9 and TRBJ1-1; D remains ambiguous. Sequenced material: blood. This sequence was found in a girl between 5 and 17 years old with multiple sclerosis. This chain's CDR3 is CASRPLDTDTEAFF. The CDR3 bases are TGTGCCAGCAGGCCCTTAGATACGGACACTGAAGCTTTCTTT.